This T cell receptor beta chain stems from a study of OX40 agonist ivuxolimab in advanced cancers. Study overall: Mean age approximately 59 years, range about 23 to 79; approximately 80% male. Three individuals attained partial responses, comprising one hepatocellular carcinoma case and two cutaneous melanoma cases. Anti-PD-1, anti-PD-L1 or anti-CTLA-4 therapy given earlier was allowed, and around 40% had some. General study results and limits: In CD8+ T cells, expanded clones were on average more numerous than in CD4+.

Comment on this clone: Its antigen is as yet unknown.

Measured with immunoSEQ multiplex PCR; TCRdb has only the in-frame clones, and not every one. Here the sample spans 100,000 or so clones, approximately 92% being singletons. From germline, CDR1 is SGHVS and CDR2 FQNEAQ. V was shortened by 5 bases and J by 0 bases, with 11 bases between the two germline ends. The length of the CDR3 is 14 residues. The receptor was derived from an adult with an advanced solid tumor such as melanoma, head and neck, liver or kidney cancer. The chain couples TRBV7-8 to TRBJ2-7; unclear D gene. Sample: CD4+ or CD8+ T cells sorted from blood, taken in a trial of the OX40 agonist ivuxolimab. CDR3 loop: CASSPVGPSYEQYF. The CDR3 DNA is TGTGCCAGCAGCCCCGTTGGACCCTCCTACGAGCAGTACTTC.